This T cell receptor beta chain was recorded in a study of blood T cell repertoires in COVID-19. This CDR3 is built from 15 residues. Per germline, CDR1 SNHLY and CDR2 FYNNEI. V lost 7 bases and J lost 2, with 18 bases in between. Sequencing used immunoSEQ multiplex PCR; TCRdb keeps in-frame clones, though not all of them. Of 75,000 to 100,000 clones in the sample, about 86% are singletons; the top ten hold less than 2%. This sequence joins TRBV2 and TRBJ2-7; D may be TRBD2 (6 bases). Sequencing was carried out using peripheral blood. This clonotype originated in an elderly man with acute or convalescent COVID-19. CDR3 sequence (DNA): TGTGCCAGCATCCGAGGGGCTAGCGAAACCTACGAGCAGTACTTC. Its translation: CASIRGASETYEQYF.